This T cell receptor (beta chain) emerged from a study of graft-versus-host responses after intestinal transplantation. Unmatched junction bases numbered 16, after V lost 7 bases and J lost 0 bases. Per the germline V gene, CDR1 is MDHEN and CDR2 is SYDVKM. This CDR3 spans 19 amino acids. The protocol was immunoSEQ multiplex PCR, while the TCRdb copy is restricted to in-frame clones and leaves out a portion. The table lists about 86,000 clones, roughly 90% of them singletons. With respect to this clone: The antigen is undetermined.

This TCR was recovered from a human donor who received an intestinal transplant. The material was unstimulated CD8+ T cells sorted from spleen or lymph node cells, obtained before intestinal transplant. The V and J genes are TRBV28 and TRBJ2-7; TRBD2 matches 12 bases. The chain's CDR3 is CASTQPRGLAGLSSYEQYF. CDR3 in DNA: TGTGCCAGCACCCAGCCCAGGGGACTAGCGGGCTTGAGCTCCTACGAGCAGTACTTC.